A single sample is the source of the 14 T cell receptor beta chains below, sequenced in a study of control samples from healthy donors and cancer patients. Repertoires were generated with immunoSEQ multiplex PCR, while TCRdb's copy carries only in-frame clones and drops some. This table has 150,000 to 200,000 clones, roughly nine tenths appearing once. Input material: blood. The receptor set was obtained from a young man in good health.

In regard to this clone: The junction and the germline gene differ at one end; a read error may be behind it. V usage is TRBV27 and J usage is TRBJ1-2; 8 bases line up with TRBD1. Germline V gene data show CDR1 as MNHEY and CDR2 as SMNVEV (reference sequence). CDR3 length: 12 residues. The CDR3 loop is CASSFPQGALDF. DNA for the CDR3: TGTGCCAGCAGTTTCCCCCAGGGGGCGTTGGACTTC.

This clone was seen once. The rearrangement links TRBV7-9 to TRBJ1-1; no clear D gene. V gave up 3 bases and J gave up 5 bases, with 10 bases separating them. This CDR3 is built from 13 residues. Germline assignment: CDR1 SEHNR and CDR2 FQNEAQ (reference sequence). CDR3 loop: CASSLKGETEAFF. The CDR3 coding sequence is TGTGCCAGCAGCTTGAAGGGAGAGACTGAAGCTTTCTTT.

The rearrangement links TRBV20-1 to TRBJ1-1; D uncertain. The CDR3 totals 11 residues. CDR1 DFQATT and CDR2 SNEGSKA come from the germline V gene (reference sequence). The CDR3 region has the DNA TGCGGGCTCCTATCGAACACTGAAGCTTTCTTT. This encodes CGLLSNTEAFF.

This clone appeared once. The CDR3 DNA reads as TGTGCCAGCAGCGCCGACAGGGGGACCGGGGAGCTGTTTTTT. This translates into CASSADRGTGELFF. The chain combines TRBV11-2 with TRBJ2-2, with 9 bases matching TRBD1. The trim removed 5 bases at V and 5 bases at J, leaving 3 bases unmatched. Germline V gene lookup returns CDR1 SGHAT and CDR2 FQNNGV. This CDR3 comprises 14 residues. Together with reference TRBV11-2 and TRBJ2-2, the CDR3 gives the full variable domain: EAGVAQSPRYKIIEKRQSVAFWCNPISGHATLYWYQQILGQGPKLLIQFQNNGVVDDSQLPKDRFSAERLKGVDSTLKIQPAKLEDSAVYLCASSADRGTGELFFGEGSRLTVL.

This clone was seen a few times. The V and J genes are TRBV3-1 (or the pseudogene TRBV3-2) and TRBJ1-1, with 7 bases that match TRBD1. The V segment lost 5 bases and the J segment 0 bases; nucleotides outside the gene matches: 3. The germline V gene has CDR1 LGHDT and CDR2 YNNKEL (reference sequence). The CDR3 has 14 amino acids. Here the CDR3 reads CASSLGQVNTEAFF. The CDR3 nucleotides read TGTGCCAGCAGCTTAGGACAGGTGAACACTGAAGCTTTCTTT.

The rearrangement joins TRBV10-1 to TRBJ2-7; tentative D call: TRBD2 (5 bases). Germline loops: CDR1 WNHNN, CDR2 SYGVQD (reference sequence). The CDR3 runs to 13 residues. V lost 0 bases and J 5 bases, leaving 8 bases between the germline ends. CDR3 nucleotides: TGCGCCAGCAGTGAGTCTGTGGAGGACGAGCAGTACTTC. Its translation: CASSESVEDEQYF.

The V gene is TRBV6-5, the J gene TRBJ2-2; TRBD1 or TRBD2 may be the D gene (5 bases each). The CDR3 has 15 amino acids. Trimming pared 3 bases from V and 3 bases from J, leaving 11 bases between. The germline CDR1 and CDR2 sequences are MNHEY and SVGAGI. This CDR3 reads CASSYRDRDTGELFF. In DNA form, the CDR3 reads TGTGCCAGCAGTTATAGGGACCGCGACACCGGGGAGCTGTTTTTT.

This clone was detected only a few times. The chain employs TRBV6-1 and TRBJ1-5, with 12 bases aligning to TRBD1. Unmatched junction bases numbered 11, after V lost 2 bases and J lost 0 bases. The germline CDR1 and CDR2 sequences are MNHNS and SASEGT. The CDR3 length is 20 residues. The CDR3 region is CASSERGLGQGAGSNQPQHF. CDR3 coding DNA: TGTGCCAGCAGTGAAAGGGGTTTGGGACAGGGGGCTGGTAGCAATCAGCCCCAGCATTTT.

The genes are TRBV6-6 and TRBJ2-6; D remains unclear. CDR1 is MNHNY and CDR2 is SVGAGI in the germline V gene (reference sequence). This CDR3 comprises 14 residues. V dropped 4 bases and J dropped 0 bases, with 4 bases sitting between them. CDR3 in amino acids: CASSSYSGANVLTF. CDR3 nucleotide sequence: TGTGCCAGCAGTTCGTACTCTGGGGCCAACGTCCTGACTTTC.

The chain's CDR3 is CASARRGEQYF. The CDR3 region has the DNA TGTGCCTCCGCTAGGCGCGGAGAGCAGTACTTC. V gene TRBV19 combines with J gene TRBJ2-7; D remains ambiguous. Germline loops: CDR1 LNHDA, CDR2 SQIVND (reference sequence). Trimming removed 11 bases from V and 7 bases from J, with 15 bases in between. The CDR3 totals 11 residues.

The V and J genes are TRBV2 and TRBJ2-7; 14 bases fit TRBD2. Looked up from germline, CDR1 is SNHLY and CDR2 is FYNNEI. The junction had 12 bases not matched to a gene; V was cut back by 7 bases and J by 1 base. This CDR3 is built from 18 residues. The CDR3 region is CASNVQTSGRAFSYEQYF. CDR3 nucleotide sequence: TGTGCCAGCAACGTGCAGACTAGCGGGAGGGCCTTTTCCTACGAGCAGTACTTC.

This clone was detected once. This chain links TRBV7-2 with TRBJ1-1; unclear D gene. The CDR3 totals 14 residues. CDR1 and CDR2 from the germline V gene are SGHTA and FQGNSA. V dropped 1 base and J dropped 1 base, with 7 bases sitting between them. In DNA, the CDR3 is TGTGCCAGCAGCTTAGTTCAGCCGAACACTGAAGCTTTCTTT. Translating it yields CASSLVQPNTEAFF.

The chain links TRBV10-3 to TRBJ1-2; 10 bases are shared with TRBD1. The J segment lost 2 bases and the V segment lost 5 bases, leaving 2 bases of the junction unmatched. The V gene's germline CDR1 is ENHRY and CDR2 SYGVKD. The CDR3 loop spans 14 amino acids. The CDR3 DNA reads TGTGCCATCAGTCTGACAGGGGGCAACTATGGCTACACCTTC. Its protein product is CAISLTGGNYGYTF.

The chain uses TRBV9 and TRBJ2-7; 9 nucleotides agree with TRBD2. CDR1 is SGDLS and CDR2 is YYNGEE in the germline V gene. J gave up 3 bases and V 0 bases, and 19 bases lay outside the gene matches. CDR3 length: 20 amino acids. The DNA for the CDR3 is TGTGCCAGCAGCGTAGGCCCAGGAAAGACCGCAGCGGGGGGTCGCTACGAGCAGTACTTC. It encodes CASSVGPGKTAAGGRYEQYF.